This T cell receptor beta chain was recovered during a study of T cell changes during pregnancy in multiple sclerosis. The germline CDR1 and CDR2 sequences are SGDLS and YYNGEE. Between the trimmed V and J ends, which lost 4 bases and 0 bases, there was a span of 19 bases. This CDR3 is 17 amino acids long. Method: immunoSEQ multiplex PCR; TCRdb's copy keeps in-frame clones and lacks some. The sample has around 69,000 clones, approximately 91% seen once. The sequencing here drew on peripheral blood, taken in the third trimester of pregnancy. V gene TRBV9 combines with J gene TRBJ1-1; the D gene is possibly TRBD1 (6 bases). This TCR came from a female donor with multiple sclerosis, enrolled in a pregnancy study. CDR3 in DNA: TGTGCCAGCAGCCCGGGGACTCTAGGGGGGGTGAACACTGAAGCTTTCTTT. As protein: CASSPGTLGGVNTEAFF.